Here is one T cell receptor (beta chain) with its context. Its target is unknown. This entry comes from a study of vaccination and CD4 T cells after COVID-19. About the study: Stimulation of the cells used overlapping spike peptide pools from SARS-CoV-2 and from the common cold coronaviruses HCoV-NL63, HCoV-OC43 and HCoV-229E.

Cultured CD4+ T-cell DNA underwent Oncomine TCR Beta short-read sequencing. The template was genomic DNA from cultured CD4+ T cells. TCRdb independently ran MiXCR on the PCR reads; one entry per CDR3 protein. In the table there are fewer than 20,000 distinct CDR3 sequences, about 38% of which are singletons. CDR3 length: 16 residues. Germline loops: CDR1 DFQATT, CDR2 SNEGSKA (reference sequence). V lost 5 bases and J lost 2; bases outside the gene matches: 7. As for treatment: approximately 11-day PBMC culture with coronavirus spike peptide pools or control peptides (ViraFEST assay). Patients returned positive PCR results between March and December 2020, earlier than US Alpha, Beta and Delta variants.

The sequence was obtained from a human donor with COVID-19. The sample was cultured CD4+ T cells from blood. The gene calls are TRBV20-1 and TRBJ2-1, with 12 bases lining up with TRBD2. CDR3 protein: CSAWTSGALTYNEQFF. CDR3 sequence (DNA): TGCAGTGCTTGGACTAGCGGGGCCCTTACCTACAATGAGCAGTTCTTC.